The clone carrying this T cell receptor beta chain came up a few times. Its antigen is as yet unknown. The sample is drawn from a study of T cell repertoires in cytomegalovirus infection. Across the whole study: The study used recently identified HLA-C-restricted and well-studied HLA-B-restricted CMV epitopes. Overall study findings and caveats: The ex vivo response was dominated by HLA-C-restricted CMV-specific TCR beta clonotypes. CMV carriers having the relevant HLA were flagged by cumulative public TCR beta family frequency.

The CDR3 has 11 amino acids. Germline CDR1 and CDR2: GTSNPN and SVGIG (reference sequence). Trimming stripped 0 bases from V and 6 bases from J, with 6 bases between. From the reads, TCRdb called clonotypes with MiXCR, one entry per CDR3 protein. There are under 200,000 distinct CDR3 sequences in the sample; roughly 20% occur only once, and more than 25% lies in the top ten. This clonotype was sampled from a human donor in good health (CMV status not recorded). Some clones in this sample may be carry-over from other donors' samples. The chain recombines TRBV30 with TRBJ2-7; D remains unclear. Specimen: CD8+ T cells from cultured PBMCs, collected from culture after CMV antigen stimulation. CDR3 DNA sequence: TGTGCCTGGAGTGTGGGGATCGAGCAGTACTTC. This translates into CAWSVGIEQYF.